The clone carrying this TCR beta chain was counted a few times. This specimen comes from a study of T cell clones after liver transplantation. Study-wide background: Post-transplant blood was tracked for graft-donor-reactive T cell clones identified in a pre-transplant mixed lymphocyte reaction. Samples came pre-transplant, pre-randomization before withdrawal, and post-randomization after withdrawal ended.

Profiling relied on immunoSEQ multiplex PCR, and the TCRdb table lists in-frame clones only, not all of them. This table has 8,000 to 10,000 clones, around 72% appearing once. Germline V gives CDR1 SGHRS, CDR2 YFSETQ. The CDR3 consists of 14 residues. V lost 4 bases, J lost 5 bases, and 6 bases stayed unmatched. Here the sequenced sample was CD8+ T cells from blood, taken at the approximately 15-month timepoint. The source of this sequence is a human patient who received a liver transplant. Some T cells may be the graft donor's. This chain uses TRBV5-1 with TRBJ2-3; 8 bases are shared with TRBD2. The CDR3 DNA reads as TGCGCCAGCAGCGGAGCGGGGGAAGGAGATACGCAGTATTTT. Protein product: CASSGAGEGDTQYF. The whole variable domain, remainder taken from reference TRBV5-1 and TRBJ2-3, is KAGVTQTPRYLIKTRGQQVTLSCSPISGHRSVSWYQQTPGQGLQFLFEYFSETQRNKGNFPGRFSGRQFSNSRSEMNVSTLELGDSALYLCASSGAGEGDTQYFGPGTRLTVL.